This T cell receptor (beta chain) was found in a study of blood T cell repertoires in COVID-19. Study-level information: Whether acute or convalescent, the COVID-19 samples came from the United States, Italy and Spain.

Method: immunoSEQ multiplex PCR; TCRdb's copy keeps in-frame clones and lacks some. The sample lists fewer than 40,000 clones, around 85% seen once, with approximately 14% in the top ten. This CDR3 has 13 amino acids. V dropped 4 bases and J dropped 4 bases, with 13 bases sitting between them. Germline lookup yields CDR1 SQVTM and CDR2 ANQGSEA. This clone came up once. The sequenced sample was peripheral blood. The J gene is TRBJ1-2, the V gene TRBV29-1; unclear D gene. The origin of this receptor is a human donor in a cohort sampled during active COVID-19. The CDR3 DNA sequence: TGCAGCGTTGTCGGGGTAAAGGTCTATGGCTACACCTTC. Translating it yields CSVVGVKVYGYTF.